Following are 18 T cell receptor beta chains from one sample sequenced in a study of blood T cell repertoires in COVID-19. Measured with immunoSEQ multiplex PCR; TCRdb has only the in-frame clones, and not every one. The sample shows about 250,000 clones, about 80% of them seen only once. Material: peripheral blood. Every receptor here comes from a man at least 80 years old with acute or convalescent COVID-19.

This clone showed up just once. The chain is built from TRBV27 and TRBJ2-1; 15 positions agree with TRBD2. CDR3 length equals 18 residues. Germline CDR1 MNHEY, CDR2 SMNVEV (reference sequence). Trimming took 2 bases from V and 6 from J; bases not matched to a gene: 8. The CDR3 DNA reads as TGTGCCAGCAGTTTAATTTCGCGGGGACTAGCGGGAGGCAATGAGCAGTTCTTC. This translates into CASSLISRGLAGGNEQFF.

The chain uses TRBV12-5 and TRBJ1-2; D call uncertain. Germline V lookup: CDR1 LGHNT, CDR2 FRNRAP. The germline V and J ends were trimmed by 2 bases and 0 bases, with 10 bases remaining between them. The CDR3 has 15 residues. CDR3 nucleotide sequence: TGTGCTAGTGGTTTGCCGACTCGCGCTAACTATGGCTACACCTTC. Its translation is CASGLPTRANYGYTF.

The chain couples TRBV30 to TRBJ1-6, with D uncertain. This CDR3 region has 12 residues. Trimming left V 4 bases short and J 5 bases short, with 6 bases between. Germline-derived CDR1 and CDR2 are GTSNPN and SVGIG (reference sequence). The CDR3 bases are TGTGCCTGGACAGGAAATAATTCACCCCTCCACTTT. It codes for CAWTGNNSPLHF.

V usage is TRBV30 and J usage is TRBJ2-4, with 8 bases identical to TRBD2. After removal of 0 bases from V and 6 bases from J, the junction contained 10 bases not matched to a gene. The CDR3 consists of 16 residues. CDR1 is GTSNPN and CDR2 is SVGIG in the germline V gene (reference sequence). The CDR3 coding sequence is TGTGCCTGGAGTGTCCTTTTAGCGGGAAGGGGAAACATTCAGTACTTC. Its protein is CAWSVLLAGRGNIQYF. Drawing the rest from reference TRBV30 and TRBJ2-4, the complete variable domain is SQTIHQWPATLVQPVGSPLSLECTVEGTSNPNLYWYRQAAGRGLQLLFYSVGIGQISSEVPQNLSASRPQDRQFILSSKKLLLSDSGFYLCAWSVLLAGRGNIQYFGAGTRLSVL.

This chain uses TRBV28 with TRBJ2-5; 8 nucleotides match TRBD1. The CDR3 loop spans 14 amino acids. From germline, CDR1 is MDHEN and CDR2 SYDVKM. V was clipped by 7 bases and J by 5 bases; unmatched bases: 9. This chain's CDR3 is CASNDSGGAETQYF. The CDR3 DNA is TGTGCCAGCAACGACTCAGGGGGCGCGGAGACCCAGTACTTC.

The gene calls are TRBV27 and TRBJ2-1; 7 nucleotides match TRBD2. Germline V gene sequence: CDR1 MNHEY, CDR2 SMNVEV (reference sequence). The CDR3 is 13 amino acids. V lost 5 bases, J lost 12 bases, and 10 bases stayed unmatched. DNA of the CDR3: TGTGCCAGCAGTCCCCCCGAGCGGGGCCCGCAGTTCTTC. Translation: CASSPPERGPQFF.

This clone was detected only once. The V gene is TRBV10-2, the J gene TRBJ2-2; 7 bases match TRBD2. This CDR3 comprises 15 residues. Trimming cost V 7 bases and J 5 bases; bases outside gene matches: 10. In germline, CDR1 is WSHSY, CDR2 SAAADI. The CDR3 loop is CASKGREGRTGELFF. The CDR3 bases are TGCGCCAGCAAGGGGAGGGAGGGAAGGACCGGGGAGCTGTTTTTT.

The chain joins TRBV5-1 to TRBJ2-3; 9 positions agree with TRBD2. Germline V gene sequence: CDR1 SGHRS, CDR2 YFSETQ. CDR3 length: 15 residues. Unmatched junction bases numbered 3, after V lost 4 bases and J lost 0 bases. The CDR3 DNA follows: TGCGCCAGCAGCGGAACTAGCGGGAGCACAGATACGCAGTATTTT. Translation: CASSGTSGSTDTQYF. The variable domain in full, with the rest retrieved from reference TRBV5-1 and TRBJ2-3, is KAGVTQTPRYLIKTRGQQVTLSCSPISGHRSVSWYQQTPGQGLQFLFEYFSETQRNKGNFPGRFSGRQFSNSRSEMNVSTLELGDSALYLCASSGTSGSTDTQYFGPGTRLTVL.

The rearrangement joins TRBV6-5 to TRBJ1-1, with D possibly matching TRBD1 (6 bases). The CDR3 is 14 amino acids. V was trimmed by 2 bases and J by 4 bases, leaving 11 bases between them. Germline values: CDR1 MNHEY, CDR2 SVGAGI. The CDR3 DNA reads TGTGCCAGCAGTTACACAGGCAGGGGCACTGAAGCTTTCTTT. Encoded protein: CASSYTGRGTEAFF.

V is TRBV9 and J is TRBJ2-6, with a weak D call TRBD2 (6 bases). Per the germline V gene, CDR1 is SGDLS and CDR2 is YYNGEE. V dropped 4 bases and J dropped 4 bases, with 21 bases sitting between them. This CDR3 is built from 18 residues. As DNA, the CDR3 is TGTGCCAGCAGCCCAGAGGGGTTGCGGGGATCGGGGGCCAACGTCCTGACTTTC. This sequence encodes CASSPEGLRGSGANVLTF.

The rearrangement links TRBV27 to TRBJ2-1, with D maybe TRBD1 (5 bases). V was shortened by 2 bases and J by 6 bases, with 8 bases between the two germline ends. This CDR3 is 13 amino acids long. CDR1 MNHEY and CDR2 SMNVEV come from the germline V gene (reference sequence). In DNA, the CDR3 is TGTGCCAGCAGTTTAGACAGAATCAATGAGCAGTTCTTC. Protein: CASSLDRINEQFF.

The gene calls are TRBV19 and TRBJ2-1, with 7 positions matching TRBD2. Trimming took 4 bases from V and 9 from J; bases not matched to a gene: 15. CDR1 is LNHDA, CDR2 SQIVND, per germline (reference sequence). This CDR3 has 16 residues. CDR3 region: CASSTGAVLAVAEQFF. In DNA, the CDR3 is TGTGCCAGTAGTACCGGAGCAGTCCTAGCGGTCGCTGAGCAGTTCTTC.

The chain has TRBV29-1 and TRBJ1-1; 7 nucleotides agree with TRBD1. The CDR3 contains 14 residues. Germline CDR1 reads SQVTM; CDR2 reads ANQGSEA. Trimming took 5 bases from V and 0 from J; bases not matched to a gene: 6. DNA for the CDR3: TGCAGCGTTTGGGACAGACGCATGAACACTGAAGCTTTCTTT. This sequence encodes CSVWDRRMNTEAFF.

The rearrangement links TRBV11-2 to TRBJ1-6; tentatively, D is TRBD1 (5 bases). Germline V gene lookup returns CDR1 SGHAT and CDR2 FQNNGV. Between the trimmed V and J ends, which lost 1 base and 4 bases, there was a span of 8 bases. The CDR3 length is 15 residues. CDR3 coding DNA: TGTGCCAGCAGCTTAGTTGGGGCATATAATTCACCCCTCCACTTT. Translated: CASSLVGAYNSPLHF.

The chain uses TRBV14 and TRBJ2-2; TRBD1 might be the D (7 bases). With 3 bases removed from V and 5 bases from J, the gap between germline ends came to 13 bases. The germline CDR1 and CDR2 sequences are SGHDN and FVKESK. There are 15 residues in the CDR3. In nucleotides, the CDR3 is TGTGCCAGCAGCCACCAGGGGGGAAAAACCGGGGAGCTGTTTTTT. Protein product: CASSHQGGKTGELFF.

The chain employs TRBV2 and TRBJ2-7; 7 nucleotides line up with TRBD2. The J segment lost 7 bases and the V segment lost 7 bases, leaving 16 bases of the junction unmatched. CDR3 length equals 15 residues. CDR1 and CDR2 (germline): SNHLY, FYNNEI. CDR3: CASNRAGAATGEQYF. The CDR3 nucleotides read TGTGCCAGCAACCGGGCGGGAGCCGCAACGGGGGAGCAGTACTTC.

The chain recombines TRBV6-1 with TRBJ1-2, with 7 bases fitting TRBD1. V lost 0 bases and J lost 4; bases outside the gene matches: 8. This CDR3 spans 16 amino acids. The germline CDR1 and CDR2 sequences are MNHNS and SASEGT. The CDR3 DNA sequence: TGTGCCAGCAGTGAAGCTCCGGGACAGCCTGTCTATGGCTACACCTTC. This encodes CASSEAPGQPVYGYTF.

The chain is built from TRBV13 and TRBJ2-3; unclear D gene. V was cut by 0 bases and J by 3 bases, with 7 bases left in between. The CDR3 is 14 residues long. Germline V gives CDR1 PRHDT, CDR2 FYEKMQ (reference sequence). This CDR3 reads CASSLGPVTDTQYF. Written as DNA, the CDR3 is TGTGCCAGCAGCTTAGGCCCGGTAACAGATACGCAGTATTTT.